This is a list of T cell receptor beta chains from one sample in a study of cytomegalovirus exposure and HLA in healthy donors. Generated by immunoSEQ multiplex PCR, the TCRdb table keeps only in-frame clones and is missing some. The data hold roughly 120,000 clones, with approximately 82% observed a single time. Sample: PBMCs. Receptor source: a man aged 25-45 years in good health and CMV-seropositive. Both conserved end residues are part of each CDR3. The D gene is left open where the match is weak. Clone size, where shown, is once, few, many, or a class for clones that have expanded.

V,D,length,size,J,CDR3,DNA
TRBV30,TRBD1,14,.,TRBJ1-5,CAWSEGQEIQPQHF,TGTGCCTGGAGTGAGGGACAGGAGATTCAGCCCCAGCATTTT
TRBV5-4,.,16,.,TRBJ2-2,CASSYLSGENTGELFF,TGTGCCAGCAGCTATCTCTCCGGGGAGAACACCGGGGAGCTGTTTTTT
TRBV7-8,.,15,.,TRBJ2-5,CASRPAGLPQETQYF,TGTGCCAGCAGACCTGCAGGGTTACCCCAAGAGACCCAGTACTTC
TRBV10-3,.,14,.,TRBJ2-1,CAAAQGLQDNEQFF,TGTGCCGCGGCACAGGGTCTTCAGGACAATGAGCAGTTCTTC
TRBV11-2,.,15,.,TRBJ2-4,CASSTTEGAKNIQYF,TGTGCCAGCAGCACTACGGAGGGGGCCAAAAACATTCAGTACTTC
TRBV7-2,.,14,few,TRBJ1-1,CASSLAAGVTEAFF,TGTGCCAGCAGCTTAGCGGCAGGGGTCACTGAAGCTTTCTTT
TRBV28,TRBD1,21,once,TRBJ2-5,CASSFPNHSGQGMLGQETQYF,TGTGCCAGCAGTTTCCCCAACCACTCGGGACAGGGGATGTTAGGTCAAGAGACCCAGTACTTC
TRBV6-5,TRBD1,13,.,TRBJ2-7,CASSMTGIYEQYF,TGTGCCAGCAGTATGACAGGGATCTACGAGCAGTACTTC
TRBV28,TRBD1,16,.,TRBJ2-2,CASSLSPGGAPGELFF,TGTGCCAGCAGTTTATCCCCAGGGGGCGCACCCGGGGAGCTGTTTTTT
TRBV28,TRBD1,14,.,TRBJ2-2,CASDTQGATGELFF,TGTGCCAGCGACACACAGGGGGCGACCGGGGAGCTGTTTTTT
TRBV7-2,TRBD2,15,few,TRBJ2-5,CASSPQAGTQETQYF,TGTGCCAGCAGCCCCCAAGCGGGGACTCAAGAGACCCAGTACTTC
TRBV5-6,TRBD2,17,once,TRBJ2-1,CASSSHTSGARYNEQFF,TGTGCCAGCAGCTCGCATACTAGCGGGGCTCGATACAATGAGCAGTTCTTC
TRBV28,TRBD2,17,.,TRBJ2-1,CASRGLAGGPGYNEQFF,TGTGCCAGCCGGGGGCTAGCGGGGGGCCCTGGGTACAATGAGCAGTTCTTC
TRBV2,TRBD1,15,.,TRBJ2-7,CASQSGTAGGYEQYF,TGTGCCAGCCAATCCGGGACAGCAGGAGGCTACGAGCAGTACTTC
TRBV5-8,TRBD2,17,.,TRBJ2-3,CASSYRLAGVPSDTQYF,TGTGCCAGCAGCTACCGACTAGCGGGGGTACCCTCGGATACGCAGTATTTT
TRBV13,TRBD1,16,.,TRBJ1-5,CASSHTGTGETQPQHF,TGTGCCAGCAGTCATACCGGGACAGGGGAAACTCAGCCCCAGCATTTT
TRBV7-8,.,15,.,TRBJ1-4,CASSVEATTNEKLFF,TGTGCCAGCAGCGTTGAGGCGACAACTAATGAAAAACTGTTTTTT
TRBV14,TRBD1,19,.,TRBJ2-7,CASSPRTGGPSGYSYEQYF,TGTGCCAGCAGCCCCAGGACAGGGGGGCCCTCTGGATACTCCTACGAGCAGTACTTC